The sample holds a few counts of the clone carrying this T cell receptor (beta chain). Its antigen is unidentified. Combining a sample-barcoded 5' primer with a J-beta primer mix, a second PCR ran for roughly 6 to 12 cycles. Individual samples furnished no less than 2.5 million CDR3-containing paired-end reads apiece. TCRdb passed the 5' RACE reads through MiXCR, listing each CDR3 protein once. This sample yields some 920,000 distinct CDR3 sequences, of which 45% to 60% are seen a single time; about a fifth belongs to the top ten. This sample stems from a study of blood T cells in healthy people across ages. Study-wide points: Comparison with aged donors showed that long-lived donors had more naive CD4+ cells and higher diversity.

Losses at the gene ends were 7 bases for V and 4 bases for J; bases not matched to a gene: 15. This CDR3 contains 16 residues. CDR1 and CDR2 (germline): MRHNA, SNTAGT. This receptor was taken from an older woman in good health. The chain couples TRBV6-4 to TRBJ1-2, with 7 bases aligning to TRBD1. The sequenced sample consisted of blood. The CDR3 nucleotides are TGTGCCAGCATTAAGTTTCTTGGGACAGCCATCTATGGCTACACCTTC. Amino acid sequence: CASIKFLGTAIYGYTF.